The 25 T cell receptor beta chains given below trace back to one sample, sequenced in a study of CD8 T cells in Susac syndrome. The authors reverse transcribed roughly 0.5 to 1 ug RNA with random hexamers. A single record per CDR3 protein comes from TCRdb applying MiXCR to the immunoSEQ multiplex PCR reads. The repertoire consists of a few hundred thousand distinct CDR3 sequences, with 90% to 95% occurring once and the leading ten covering about 0.12%. The sequenced sample consisted of CD8+ T cells from PBMCs. The receptor set was obtained from a human donor with multiple sclerosis.

J is TRBJ2-7 and V is TRBV7-9; D is unresolved. The V and J ends lost 4 bases and 4 bases respectively, with 11 bases between them. Germline V gene lookup returns CDR1 SEHNR and CDR2 FQNEAQ (reference sequence). This CDR3 comprises 13 residues. CDR3 sequence reads: CASSSRFSYEQYF. The CDR3 nucleotides are TGTGCCAGCAGCTCAAGGTTCAGTTACGAGCAGTACTTC.

This clonotype showed up just once. The J gene is TRBJ1-5, the V gene TRBV4-1; D call uncertain. CDR1 MGHRA and CDR2 YSYEKL come from the germline V gene. The CDR3 has 15 amino acids. Trimming left V 0 bases short and J 0 bases short, with 6 bases between. CDR3 nucleotides: TGCGCCAGCAGCCAAGATGAGGCTAGCAATCAGCCCCAGCATTTT. Its protein is CASSQDEASNQPQHF.

This rearrangement joins TRBV5-1 to TRBJ2-5; D uncertain. Trimming cost V 3 bases and J 0 bases, with 15 bases left between them. Germline CDR1 and CDR2: SGHRS and YFSETQ. This CDR3 region has 16 residues. Written as DNA, the CDR3 is TGCGCCAGCAGCTCGAGGACGGACCGTGACCAAGAGACCCAGTACTTC. As protein: CASSSRTDRDQETQYF. The full variable domain, in which reference TRBV5-1 and TRBJ2-5 provide the parts outside the CDR3, is KAGVTQTPRYLIKTRGQQVTLSCSPISGHRSVSWYQQTPGQGLQFLFEYFSETQRNKGNFPGRFSGRQFSNSRSEMNVSTLELGDSALYLCASSSRTDRDQETQYFGPGTRLLVL.

The CDR3: CSVEDSQGREKLFF. The CDR3 nucleotides read TGCAGCGTTGAGGACAGTCAGGGGAGGGAAAAACTGTTTTTT. This chain links TRBV29-1 with TRBJ1-4; weak D call: TRBD1 (6 bases). This CDR3 has 14 residues. CDR1 is SQVTM and CDR2 is ANQGSEA in the germline V gene. Trimming cost V 3 bases and J 8 bases, with 16 bases left between them.

The chain joins TRBV12-3 or TRBV12-4 to TRBJ2-7; 11 positions match TRBD2. J gave up 3 bases and V 3 bases, and 4 bases lay outside the gene matches. This CDR3 has 15 amino acids. The CDR3 protein is CASSFRLAGYYEQYF. CDR3 sequence (DNA): TGTGCCAGCAGTTTCCGACTAGCGGGATACTACGAGCAGTACTTC.

The V call is TRBV28, the J call TRBJ2-3, with 9 bases matching TRBD2. The CDR3 sequence is 16 residues long. V shed 4 bases and J 6 bases; nucleotides not matched to a gene: 11. Germline values: CDR1 MDHEN, CDR2 SYDVKM. The CDR3 DNA is TGTGCCAGCAGTTCCCCCTCCGCGGGAGGGCCTGATACGCAGTATTTT. Its translation is CASSSPSAGGPDTQYF.

The chain is built from TRBV6-5 and TRBJ2-1; 7 bases line up with TRBD2. The CDR3 runs 15 residues. Germline V lookup: CDR1 MNHEY, CDR2 SVGAGI. The V gene end was trimmed by 6 bases and the J gene end by 2 bases; junction bases not matched to a gene: 7. CDR3 bases: TGTGCCAGCAGGACCGGGACTACAACCTACAATGAGCAGTTCTTC. The encoded protein is CASRTGTTTYNEQFF.

V usage is TRBV12-3 or TRBV12-4 and J usage is TRBJ2-1, with D perhaps TRBD1 (6 bases). The CDR3 sequence is 16 residues long. With 6 bases removed from V and 5 bases from J, the gap between germline ends came to 20 bases. CDR3 in amino acids: CASRYRGGGDNNEQFF. The CDR3 coding sequence is TGTGCCAGCAGATATCGGGGTGGTGGGGACAACAATGAGCAGTTCTTC.

The J gene is TRBJ2-7, the V gene TRBV4-3, with TRBD1 matching over 9 bases. The CDR3 length is 13 residues. CDR1 LGHNA and CDR2 YSLEER come from the germline V gene. Losses at the gene ends were 4 bases for V and 5 bases for J; bases not matched to a gene: 3. CDR3 coding DNA: TGCGCCAGCAGCCGGGACAGGGTAGACGAGCAGTACTTC. It specifies CASSRDRVDEQYF.

This clonotype has only a few counts. One end of the junction varies from germline; a read error may be responsible. The rearrangement uses TRBV5-6 and TRBJ2-5, with 8 bases that match TRBD1. Germline CDR1 is SGHDT and CDR2 is YYEEEE. The CDR3 covers 14 residues. This CDR3 is CASSLGTGQETQYF. The CDR3 DNA is TGTGCCAGCAGTTTGGGGACAGGCCAAGAGACCCAGTACTTC.

The table lists this clonotype with a count of one. The rearrangement links TRBV29-1 to TRBJ1-1, with unresolved D. The germline V gene encodes CDR1 SQVTM and CDR2 ANQGSEA. Between the trimmed V and J ends, which lost 5 bases and 6 bases, there was a span of 7 bases. CDR3 length equals 10 residues. In DNA form, the CDR3 reads TGCAGCGTTTTCCGAGCTGAAGCTTTCTTT. Translation: CSVFRAEAFF.

V gene TRBV9 combines with J gene TRBJ2-1; either TRBD1 or TRBD2 may fit D (6 bases each). The CDR3 extends over 15 amino acids. Germline V CDR1 and CDR2: SGDLS, YYNGEE. Trimming took 3 bases from V and 5 from J, leaving 15 bases between them. The DNA for the CDR3 is TGTGCCAGCAGCGCTCAGGGGCGGGGTAACAATGAGCAGTTCTTC. Translation gives CASSAQGRGNNEQFF.

The chain employs TRBV19 and TRBJ1-1; the match to TRBD1 covers 8 bases. The CDR3 contains 9 residues. Germline V gene lookup returns CDR1 LNHDA and CDR2 SQIVND (reference sequence). The CDR3 nucleotides read TGTGAACAGGGGGGAGAAGCTTTCTTT. Translation gives CEQGGEAFF.

This clonotype has only one observation. This rearrangement joins TRBV30 to TRBJ2-7, with D possibly matching TRBD2 (6 bases). Germline values: CDR1 GTSNPN, CDR2 SVGIG (reference sequence). The CDR3 contains 13 residues. The V end was cut by 5 bases, the J end by 0 bases, with 11 bases between. The CDR3 is CAWGAGFSYEQYF. The DNA of the CDR3 is TGTGCCTGGGGGGCGGGATTCTCCTACGAGCAGTACTTC.

The chain is built from TRBV5-6 and TRBJ2-1, with D perhaps TRBD1 (6 bases). Germline V CDR1 and CDR2: SGHDT, YYEEEE. V was cut by 5 bases and J by 6 bases, with 21 bases left in between. The length of the CDR3 is 16 residues. The CDR3 DNA follows: TGTGCCAGCAGTTGGGGGCTAGCCGAAGCTGTCAATGAGCAGTTCTTC. The encoded protein is CASSWGLAEAVNEQFF. The whole variable domain, filled in from reference TRBV5-6 and TRBJ2-1, reads DAGVTQSPTHLIKTRGQQVTLRCSPKSGHDTVSWYQQALGQGPQFIFQYYEEEERQRGNFPDRFSGHQFPNYSSELNVNALLLGDSALYLCASSWGLAEAVNEQFFGPGTRLTVL.

V usage is TRBV4-1 and J usage is TRBJ2-1; 7 nucleotides match TRBD1. The CDR3 consists of 13 residues. Germline trimming cut 1 base from V and 9 bases from J; bases unmatched to any gene: 3. Germline V gene lookup returns CDR1 MGHRA and CDR2 YSYEKL. The CDR3 coding sequence is TGCGCCAGCAGCCAAGGTAGGGACAGTGAGCAGTTCTTC. Its translation is CASSQGRDSEQFF.

This clonotype occurred a few times. The CDR3 is CASSPEPNQPQHF. The CDR3 region has the DNA TGTGCCAGCAGCCCCGAGCCGAATCAGCCCCAGCATTTT. This chain links TRBV9 with TRBJ1-5; D uncertain. Germline assignment: CDR1 SGDLS and CDR2 YYNGEE. V lost 4 bases and J lost 4, with 9 bases in between. This CDR3 is 13 amino acids long.

The V call is TRBV25-1, the J call TRBJ2-1, with 10 bases that match TRBD1. Germline CDR1 reads MGHDK; CDR2 reads SYGVNS. This CDR3 is built from 14 residues. V was clipped by 3 bases and J by 7 bases; unmatched bases: 3. CDR3 amino acids: CASSEGGQGNEQFF. The CDR3 DNA reads as TGTGCCAGCAGTGAGGGGGGACAGGGGAATGAGCAGTTCTTC.

The chain employs TRBV20-1 and TRBJ2-1, with D perhaps TRBD1 (5 bases). This CDR3 comprises 13 residues. Trimming pared 7 bases from V and 4 bases from J, leaving 14 bases between. Germline V lookup: CDR1 DFQATT, CDR2 SNEGSKA (reference sequence). DNA of the CDR3: TGCAGTGGGTGGGGCAGGACGTACAATGAGCAGTTCTTC. Translation: CSGWGRTYNEQFF.

This chain uses TRBV24-1 with TRBJ1-5, with D maybe TRBD1 (6 bases). The V end was cut by 5 bases, the J end by 6 bases, with 16 bases between. Per germline, CDR1 KGHDR and CDR2 SFDVKD. The CDR3 is made up of 15 amino acids. CDR3 sequence: CATSGGQFRTQPQHF. The CDR3 bases are TGTGCCACCAGTGGCGGACAGTTTAGGACTCAGCCCCAGCATTTT.

The chain has TRBV13 and TRBJ2-7, with D possibly matching TRBD2 (6 bases). This CDR3 is built from 16 residues. Trimming pared 5 bases from V and 0 bases from J, leaving 17 bases between. CDR1 PRHDT and CDR2 FYEKMQ come from the germline V gene (reference sequence). CDR3 bases: TGTGCCAGCAGCCCCCGGGGGAGCCCGAGCTCCTACGAGCAGTACTTC. This gives the protein CASSPRGSPSSYEQYF.

The chain is built from TRBV9 and TRBJ2-1; possible D gene TRBD2, 6 bases. From germline, CDR1 is SGDLS and CDR2 YYNGEE. CDR3 length: 15 amino acids. The V end was cut by 0 bases, the J end by 7 bases, with 14 bases between. The CDR3 bases are TGTGCCAGCAGCGTAGGTCCGGGAGCACATAATGAGCAGTTCTTC. Translation: CASSVGPGAHNEQFF.

The chain uses TRBV14 and TRBJ2-1, with TRBD2 matching 8 bases. The V and J ends lost 6 bases and 4 bases, in that order; junction bases with no gene match: 14. In germline, CDR1 is SGHDN, CDR2 FVKESK. The CDR3 sequence is 17 residues long. The CDR3 DNA sequence: TGTGCCAGCAGTCAACGGAAAAGCGGGGGACTTTACAATGAGCAGTTCTTC. Translated: CASSQRKSGGLYNEQFF.

The chain links TRBV27 to TRBJ2-2; the D is unclear. CDR1 MNHEY and CDR2 SMNVEV come from the germline V gene (reference sequence). This CDR3 is built from 14 residues. Trimming left V 6 bases short and J 0 bases short, with 8 bases between. CDR3 bases: TGTGCCAGCAGCCTCTTCGCGAACACCGGGGAGCTGTTTTTT. This codes for CASSLFANTGELFF.

This chain uses TRBV2 with TRBJ2-3, with 13 bases matching TRBD2. Germline V gene sequence: CDR1 SNHLY, CDR2 FYNNEI. This CDR3 has 16 residues. The V segment lost 4 bases and the J segment 4 bases; nucleotides outside the gene matches: 5. The CDR3: CASSATSGGFADTQYF. CDR3 DNA sequence: TGTGCCAGCAGTGCGACTAGCGGGGGGTTCGCAGATACGCAGTATTTT.